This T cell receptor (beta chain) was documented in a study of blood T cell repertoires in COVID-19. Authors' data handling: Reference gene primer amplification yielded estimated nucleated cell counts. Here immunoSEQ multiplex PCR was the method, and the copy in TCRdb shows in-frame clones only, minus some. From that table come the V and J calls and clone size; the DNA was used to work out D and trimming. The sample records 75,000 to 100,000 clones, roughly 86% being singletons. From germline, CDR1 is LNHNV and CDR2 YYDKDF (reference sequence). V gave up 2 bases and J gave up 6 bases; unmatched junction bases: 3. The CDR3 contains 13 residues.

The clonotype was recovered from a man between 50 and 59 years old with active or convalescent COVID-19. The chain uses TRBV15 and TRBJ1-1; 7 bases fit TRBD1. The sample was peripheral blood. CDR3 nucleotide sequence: TGTGCCACCAGCAGAAAAGACAGGGCTGAAGCTTTCTTT. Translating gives CATSRKDRAEAFF.